A selection of T cell receptor beta chains follows, all from one sample in a study of memory CD4+ T cells and cytomegalovirus serostatus. The repertoire was sequenced with immunoSEQ multiplex PCR; TCRdb's copy has only in-frame clones and lacks some. The table lists tens of thousands of clones, roughly 82% of them singletons. Input material: memory CD4+ T cells from blood. Receptors were obtained from an adult in good health and CMV-seronegative. Each CDR3 is given with its conserved first and last residue. Fields, in order: clone size, D gene, V gene, J gene, CDR3 DNA, CDR3 protein. A D gene is named only where the DNA matches it firmly. The listing skips clone size in some rows; elsewhere it reads once, few, many or a size class.

>NA|NA|TRBV19|TRBJ2-3
TGTGCCAGTAGACTAGGACTAACAACAGATACGCAGTATTTT
CASRLGLTTDTQYF
>NA|TRBD1|TRBV19|TRBJ1-2
TGTGCCAGTAGTATGTCAGGGGGAGTTGGCTACACCTTC
CASSMSGGVGYTF
>once|NA|TRBV6-5|TRBJ1-6
TGTGCCAGCAGTTACGCCGGCCCTGCGGGTTCACCCCTCCACTTT
CASSYAGPAGSPLHF
>NA|NA|TRBV7-9|TRBJ1-6
TGTGCCAGCAGCTTGGACCTCGGAGGTAATTCACCCCTCCACTTT
CASSLDLGGNSPLHF
>NA|NA|TRBV6-1|TRBJ1-2
TGTGCCAGCACAGTACTGAACTATGGCTACACCTTC
CASTVLNYGYTF
>NA|NA|TRBV5-5|TRBJ2-7
TGTGCCAGCAGCTTTGGGGCAGGACCCTACTACGAGCAGTACTTC
CASSFGAGPYYEQYF
>NA|TRBD1|TRBV5-1|TRBJ2-7
TGCGCCAGCAGCACCCGGGACAGGGGGGAGATGGAAGAGCAGTACTTC
CASSTRDRGEMEEQYF
>NA|TRBD2|TRBV7-7|TRBJ2-5
TGTGCTAGCAGCCTGTCAGCGGGGGGGCCGGAGACCCAGTACTTC
CASSLSAGGPETQYF
>NA|NA|TRBV19|TRBJ1-6
TGTGCCAGTAGTATTTCCTCCCGGGGGTTTCGTTCACCCCTCCACTTT
CASSISSRGFRSPLHF
>NA|NA|TRBV10-3|TRBJ1-6
TGTGCCATCAGGGAGGGAGTTGGTTCACCCCTCCACTTT
CAIREGVGSPLHF
>NA|NA|TRBV7-6|TRBJ1-3
TGTGCCAGCAGCTTAGCCCGAGGCTCGAGGTCAAGGAACACCATATATTTT
CASSLARGSRSRNTIYF
>NA|TRBD1|TRBV2|TRBJ2-1
TGTGCCAGCAGTGAGACGGGACAGTTAGGAAATGAGCAGTTCTTC
CASSETGQLGNEQFF
>NA|NA|TRBV7-2|TRBJ1-1
TGTGCCAGCAGCTTAGAAGAGGCGAACACTGAAGCTTTCTTT
CASSLEEANTEAFF
>once|NA|TRBV27|TRBJ2-3
TGTGCCAGCAGTTCGGGACGCCCTAGCACAGATACGCAGTATTTT
CASSSGRPSTDTQYF
>once|TRBD1|TRBV7-2|TRBJ2-6
TGTGCCAGCAGCTTCGGGACAGGAATCTCTGGGGCCAACGTCCTGACTTTC
CASSFGTGISGANVLTF
>once|NA|TRBV6-5|TRBJ2-1
TGTGCCAGCAGTGTATCTCACTCGGGGCTGTTCTTC
CASSVSHSGLFF
>medium-sized|NA|TRBV5-6|TRBJ2-4
TGTGCCAGCAGCTTGGGAAACATTCAGTACTTC
CASSLGNIQYF
>once|TRBD1|TRBV27|TRBJ1-4
TGTGCCAGCAGCCTGTCGACAGGGTATAATGAAAAACTGTTTTTT
CASSLSTGYNEKLFF
>NA|NA|TRBV18|TRBJ2-1
TGTGCCAGCTCACCTTCGGAAACAGAGCAGTTCTTC
CASSPSETEQFF
>once|NA|TRBV6-6|TRBJ2-2
TGTGCCAGCAGTTCGGCGCGAACCGGGGAGCTGTTTTTT
CASSSARTGELFF
>NA|NA|TRBV28|TRBJ1-6
TGTGCCAGCACCCTCTTTGAAGGGGCGCGTTCACCCCTCCACTTT
CASTLFEGARSPLHF
>NA|TRBD1|TRBV28|TRBJ1-1
TGTGCCAGCAGTTTAGGAATGGGTCGCAGGGGGCTCACTGAAGCTTTCTTT
CASSLGMGRRGLTEAFF
>NA|TRBD1|TRBV6-5|TRBJ2-7
TGTGCCAGCAGTTATCGGGACAGATACTACGAGCAGTACTTC
CASSYRDRYYEQYF
>NA|TRBD2|TRBV7-7|TRBJ2-1
TGTGCTAGCAGCTCTGGGACTAGCGAGTACAATGAGCAGTTCTTC
CASSSGTSEYNEQFF
>NA|TRBD2|TRBV7-2|TRBJ2-7
TGTGCCAGCAGCTTAGATGCCGCGGGGGGGGGATACGAGCAGTACTTC
CASSLDAAGGGYEQYF
>NA|TRBD1|TRBV5-1|TRBJ1-2
TGCGCCAGCAGCTTGGGACAGGGGATGTATGTCTATGGCTACACCTTC
CASSLGQGMYVYGYTF
>NA|TRBD1|TRBV5-1|TRBJ2-3
TGCGCCAGCAGCTTGAGAGGGACAGGGGATGATACGCAGTATTTT
CASSLRGTGDDTQYF
>NA|TRBD1|TRBV5-6|TRBJ2-5
TGTGCCAGCAGCGCTTCTACAGGGGTAGGGGAGACCCAGTACTTC
CASSASTGVGETQYF
>once|TRBD1|TRBV5-6|TRBJ1-2
TGTGCCAGCAGCTTGGCCAGGGGGGATGGCTACACCTTC
CASSLARGDGYTF
>NA|NA|TRBV11-1|TRBJ2-3
TGTGCCAGCAGCCAAGGACTCGACACAGATACGCAGTATTTT
CASSQGLDTDTQYF
>NA|TRBD1|TRBV4-3|TRBJ1-2
TGCGCCAGCAGCCCTGGGGACAGCAGATTCTATGGCTACACCTTC
CASSPGDSRFYGYTF
>NA|NA|TRBV6-5|TRBJ1-1
TGTGCCAGCAGTTACCTACCTCCCGGGACTGAAGCTTTCTTT
CASSYLPPGTEAFF
>NA|TRBD1|TRBV7-2|TRBJ2-5
TGTGCCAGCAGCTTAACAGGGGGGGAGACCCAGTACTTC
CASSLTGGETQYF
>NA|TRBD1|TRBV5-6|TRBJ2-5
TGTGCCAGCAGCTTGTCACAGGGGCGGGAGACCCAGTACTTC
CASSLSQGRETQYF
>few|NA|TRBV7-2|TRBJ2-3
TGTGCCAGCAGCATTGGACCGGCAGATACGCAGTATTTT
CASSIGPADTQYF
>NA|NA|TRBV7-2|TRBJ2-5
TGTGCCAGCAGCTTCCGGCGGGGCCACCAAGAGACCCAGTACTTC
CASSFRRGHQETQYF
>NA|NA|TRBV9|TRBJ2-1
TGTGCCAGCAGCATTGACAGAGCCCCCTACAATGAGCAGTTCTTC
CASSIDRAPYNEQFF
>NA|NA|TRBV6-5|TRBJ2-2
TGTGCCAGCAGAGTAGGGCCAGGGGAGCTGTTTTTT
CASRVGPGELFF
>NA|NA|TRBV29-1|TRBJ2-7
TGCAGCGTTGGTGACAGTTTAGTCTACGAGCAGTACTTC
CSVGDSLVYEQYF
>NA|NA|TRBV6-5|TRBJ2-5
TGTGCCAGCAGCCGAGGGGGGGGCTGGGAGACCCAGTACTTC
CASSRGGGWETQYF
>NA|NA|TRBV6-6|TRBJ1-6
TGTGCCAGCACCTCCCCTAATCTGGGATTTTACTCACCCCTCCACTTT
CASTSPNLGFYSPLHF
>NA|NA|TRBV9|TRBJ1-1
TGTGCCAGCAGCGTAGTCGCCGAGAACACTGAAGCTTTCTTT
CASSVVAENTEAFF
>NA|NA|TRBV5-4|TRBJ1-2
TGTGCCAGCAGCTTGGAGGGGGGAACCTACTATGGCTACACCTTC
CASSLEGGTYYGYTF
>NA|NA|TRBV30|TRBJ1-5
TGTGCCTGGAGTGTTCGGGGTTACAATCAGCCCCAGCATTTT
CAWSVRGYNQPQHF
>once|NA|TRBV5-1|TRBJ1-2
TGCGCCAGCAGCTTGGAGGCAGCTAACTATGGCTACACCTTC
CASSLEAANYGYTF
>NA|NA|TRBV4-1|TRBJ1-5
TGCGCCAGCAGCCAAGTAACCGGGATCCTTAGCAATCAGCCCCAGCATTTT
CASSQVTGILSNQPQHF
>NA|TRBD2|TRBV6-1|TRBJ2-7
TGTGCCAGCAGTGGGACTAGCTACGAGCAGTACTTC
CASSGTSYEQYF
>NA|NA|TRBV4-2|TRBJ1-4
TGTGCCAGCAGCCCCGTCGGTCGTGAGGGGGGCAATGAAAAACTGTTTTTT
CASSPVGREGGNEKLFF
>NA|TRBD1|TRBV11-2|TRBJ1-3
TGTGCCAGCAGCCCATTAGGGGACAGGGGAAACTCTGGAAACACCATATATTTT
CASSPLGDRGNSGNTIYF